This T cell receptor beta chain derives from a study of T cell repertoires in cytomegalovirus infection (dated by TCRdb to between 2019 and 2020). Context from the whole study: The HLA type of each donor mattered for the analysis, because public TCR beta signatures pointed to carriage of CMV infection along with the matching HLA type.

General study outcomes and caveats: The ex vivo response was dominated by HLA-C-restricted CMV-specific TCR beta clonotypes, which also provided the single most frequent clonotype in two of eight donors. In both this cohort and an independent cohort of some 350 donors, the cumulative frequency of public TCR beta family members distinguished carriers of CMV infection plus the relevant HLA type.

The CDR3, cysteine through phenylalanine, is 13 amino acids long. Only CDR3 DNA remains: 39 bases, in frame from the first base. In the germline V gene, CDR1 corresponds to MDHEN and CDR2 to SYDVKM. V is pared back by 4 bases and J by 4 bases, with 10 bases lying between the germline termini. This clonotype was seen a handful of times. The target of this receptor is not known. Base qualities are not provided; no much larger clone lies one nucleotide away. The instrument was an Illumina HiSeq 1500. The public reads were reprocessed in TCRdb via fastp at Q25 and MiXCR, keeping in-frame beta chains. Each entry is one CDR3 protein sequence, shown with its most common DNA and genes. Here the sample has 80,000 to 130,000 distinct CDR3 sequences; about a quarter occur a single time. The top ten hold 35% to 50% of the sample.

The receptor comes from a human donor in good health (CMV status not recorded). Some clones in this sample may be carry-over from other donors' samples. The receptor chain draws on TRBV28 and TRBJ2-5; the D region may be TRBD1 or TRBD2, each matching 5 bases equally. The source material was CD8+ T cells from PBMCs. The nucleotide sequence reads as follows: TGTGCCAGCAGTTCACGGGGCTCAGAGACCCAGTACTTC. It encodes CASSSRGSETQYF.